This TCR beta chain came from a study of blood T cells in healthy people across ages. Findings and limits, study-wide: One million T cells yielded diversity estimates that were considered underestimates. Diversity of TCR beta per million T cells declined in a roughly linear way with age.

Germline CDR1 WSHSY, CDR2 SAAADI. With V trimmed by 4 bases and J by 4 bases, 6 bases remained unmatched. This CDR3 has 14 amino acids. Worth noting for this clonotype: Its antigen is not identified.

Healthy Caucasians from Russia aged about 6 to 90 served as donors. The authors ran a second PCR of about 6 to 11 cycles using a sample-barcoded 5' primer and a J-beta primer mix. TCRdb re-derived calls from the 5' RACE reads in MiXCR, one entry per CDR3 protein. The sample records around 600,000 distinct CDR3 sequences, around half being singletons. Sequencing was done on a sample of blood. The rearrangement uses TRBV10-2 and TRBJ2-5, with 7 positions matching TRBD2. The sequence was collected from an older man in good health. CDR3 protein: CASSGGRGTETQYF. The DNA of the CDR3 is TGCGCCAGCAGTGGGGGGAGGGGCACAGAGACCCAGTACTTC.